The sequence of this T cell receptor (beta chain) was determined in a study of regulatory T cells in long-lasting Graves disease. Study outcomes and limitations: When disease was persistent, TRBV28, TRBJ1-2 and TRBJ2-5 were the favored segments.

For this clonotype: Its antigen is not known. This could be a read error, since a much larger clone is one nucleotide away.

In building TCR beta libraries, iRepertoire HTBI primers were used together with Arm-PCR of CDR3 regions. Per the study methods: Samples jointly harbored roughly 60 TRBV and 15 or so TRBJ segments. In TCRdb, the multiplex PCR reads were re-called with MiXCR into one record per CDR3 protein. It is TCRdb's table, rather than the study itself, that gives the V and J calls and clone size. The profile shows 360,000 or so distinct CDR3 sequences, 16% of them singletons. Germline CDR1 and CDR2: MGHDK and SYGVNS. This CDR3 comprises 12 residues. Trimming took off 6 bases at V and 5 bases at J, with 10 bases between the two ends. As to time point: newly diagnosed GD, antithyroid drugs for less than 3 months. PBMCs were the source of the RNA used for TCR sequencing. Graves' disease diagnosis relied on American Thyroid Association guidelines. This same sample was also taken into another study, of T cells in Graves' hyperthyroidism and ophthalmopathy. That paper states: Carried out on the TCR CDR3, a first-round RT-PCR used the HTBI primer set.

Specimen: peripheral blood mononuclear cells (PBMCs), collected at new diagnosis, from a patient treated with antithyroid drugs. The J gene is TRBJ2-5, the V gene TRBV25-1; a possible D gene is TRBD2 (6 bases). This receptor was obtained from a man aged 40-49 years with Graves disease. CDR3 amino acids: CASRSRGETQYF. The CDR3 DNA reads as TGTGCCAGCAGATCCCGGGGGGAGACCCAGTACTTC.